This is a list of T cell receptor beta chains from one sample in a study of T-cell memory formation after mild COVID-19. Using its own MiXCR run on the 5' RACE reads, TCRdb lists one record per CDR3 protein. The sample has about 390,000 distinct CDR3 sequences; 16% are singletons. The sequenced material came from PBMCs or a T cell subset sorted from them (not recorded which). The receptors stem from a man aged 18 to 29 who had mild COVID-19 (a few samples of this study predate the infection). Cell type and time point are not known. Each CDR3 is given with its conserved first and last residue. Fields, in order: clone size, V gene, D gene, CDR3 length, J gene, CDR3 protein, CDR3 DNA. A D gene is named only where the DNA matches it firmly. Clone sizes are given selectively: once, few, many, or a class where the clone is expanded.

clone size: -; V gene: TRBV6-2/TRBV6-3; D gene: -; CDR3 length: 14; J gene: TRBJ2-2; CDR3 protein: CASSYSRTGGELFF; CDR3 DNA: TGTGCCAGCAGTTACTCGCGCACGGGCGGGGAGCTGTTTTTT
clone size: few; V gene: TRBV19; D gene: -; CDR3 length: 15; J gene: TRBJ2-2; CDR3 protein: CASSIESGRTGELFF; CDR3 DNA: TGTGCCAGTAGTATAGAATCAGGCCGCACCGGGGAGCTGTTTTTT
clone size: -; V gene: TRBV9; D gene: -; CDR3 length: 15; J gene: TRBJ2-1; CDR3 protein: CASSGELATYSEQFF; CDR3 DNA: TGTGCCAGCAGCGGAGAACTAGCCACCTACAGTGAGCAGTTCTTC
clone size: -; V gene: TRBV10-2; D gene: -; CDR3 length: 14; J gene: TRBJ2-2; CDR3 protein: CASITDYPTGELFF; CDR3 DNA: TGCGCCAGCATCACGGACTACCCCACCGGGGAGCTGTTTTTT
clone size: -; V gene: TRBV7-2; D gene: -; CDR3 length: 14; J gene: TRBJ1-4; CDR3 protein: CASSPGPTNEKLFF; CDR3 DNA: TGTGCCAGCAGCCCGGGACCAACTAATGAAAAACTGTTTTTT
clone size: -; V gene: TRBV27; D gene: -; CDR3 length: 13; J gene: TRBJ1-2; CDR3 protein: CASSSFGDYGYTF; CDR3 DNA: TGTGCCAGCAGTTCGTTCGGGGACTATGGCTACACCTTC
clone size: few; V gene: TRBV20-1; D gene: -; CDR3 length: 9; J gene: TRBJ2-5; CDR3 protein: CRRRGRGYF; CDR3 DNA: TGCAGGAGAAGGGGCCGCGGGTACTTC
clone size: -; V gene: TRBV7-3; D gene: -; CDR3 length: 13; J gene: TRBJ2-1; CDR3 protein: CASSSGTSNEQFF; CDR3 DNA: TGTGCCAGCAGCTCGGGGACCTCCAATGAGCAGTTCTTC
clone size: few; V gene: TRBV7-3; D gene: -; CDR3 length: 14; J gene: TRBJ2-6; CDR3 protein: CASSTYSGANVLTF; CDR3 DNA: TGTGCCAGCAGCACCTACTCTGGGGCCAACGTCCTGACTTTC
clone size: -; V gene: TRBV6-2/TRBV6-3; D gene: -; CDR3 length: 12; J gene: TRBJ2-1; CDR3 protein: CASSATFPEQFF; CDR3 DNA: TGTGCCAGCAGTGCGACATTTCCTGAGCAGTTCTTC
clone size: -; V gene: TRBV20-1; D gene: TRBD2; CDR3 length: 13; J gene: TRBJ2-1; CDR3 protein: CSARGVSGIEQFF; CDR3 DNA: TGCAGTGCTAGAGGGGTTAGCGGGATTGAGCAGTTCTTC
clone size: few; V gene: TRBV20-1; D gene: -; CDR3 length: 12; J gene: TRBJ2-1; CDR3 protein: CSARAYHNEQFF; CDR3 DNA: TGCAGTGCTAGAGCCTATCACAATGAGCAGTTCTTC
clone size: -; V gene: TRBV7-9; D gene: -; CDR3 length: 14; J gene: TRBJ2-1; CDR3 protein: CASSAGTSTNEQFF; CDR3 DNA: TGTGCCAGCAGCGCAGGGACCTCCACCAATGAGCAGTTCTTC
clone size: many; V gene: TRBV29-1; D gene: TRBD1; CDR3 length: 13; J gene: TRBJ2-7; CDR3 protein: CSVTGANAYEQYF; CDR3 DNA: TGCAGCGTCACAGGGGCCAATGCCTACGAGCAGTACTTC
clone size: few; V gene: TRBV9; D gene: -; CDR3 length: 14; J gene: TRBJ1-2; CDR3 protein: CASKQTGTLYGYTF; CDR3 DNA: TGTGCCAGCAAGCAGACGGGTACACTTTATGGCTACACCTTC
clone size: few; V gene: TRBV5-1; D gene: TRBD1; CDR3 length: 15; J gene: TRBJ2-2; CDR3 protein: CASSRRDRGSGELFF; CDR3 DNA: TGCGCCAGCAGCAGACGGGACAGGGGCTCCGGGGAGCTGTTTTTT
clone size: few; V gene: TRBV6-5; D gene: TRBD2; CDR3 length: 13; J gene: TRBJ2-5; CDR3 protein: CASSRGLAETQYF; CDR3 DNA: TGTGCCAGCAGTCGGGGACTAGCGGAGACCCAGTACTTC
clone size: -; V gene: TRBV30; D gene: TRBD1; CDR3 length: 16; J gene: TRBJ1-5; CDR3 protein: CAWTSGQDEGNQPQHF; CDR3 DNA: TGTGCCTGGACCTCCGGACAGGATGAAGGGAATCAGCCCCAGCATTTT
clone size: -; V gene: TRBV20-1; D gene: TRBD1; CDR3 length: 16; J gene: TRBJ1-4; CDR3 protein: CSAREDPGQGGEKLFF; CDR3 DNA: TGCAGTGCTAGAGAAGATCCGGGACAGGGTGGCGAAAAACTGTTTTTT
clone size: -; V gene: TRBV7-8; D gene: -; CDR3 length: 16; J gene: TRBJ1-5; CDR3 protein: CASSLAYPYSNQPQHF; CDR3 DNA: TGTGCCAGCAGCTTAGCCTATCCGTATAGCAATCAGCCCCAGCATTTT
clone size: few; V gene: TRBV30; D gene: TRBD1; CDR3 length: 13; J gene: TRBJ1-2; CDR3 protein: CAWSPSTGGGYTF; CDR3 DNA: TGTGCCTGGAGCCCCTCGACAGGGGGCGGCTACACCTTC
clone size: few; V gene: TRBV20-1; D gene: -; CDR3 length: 15; J gene: TRBJ2-7; CDR3 protein: CSASMRAGTLDEQYF; CDR3 DNA: TGCAGTGCTAGCATGCGCGCAGGGACCCTCGACGAGCAGTACTTC
clone size: few; V gene: TRBV7-9; D gene: TRBD2; CDR3 length: 17; J gene: TRBJ2-1; CDR3 protein: CASSLMGGATHYNEQFF; CDR3 DNA: TGTGCCAGCAGCTTAATGGGAGGGGCCACCCACTACAATGAGCAGTTCTTC
clone size: few; V gene: TRBV14; D gene: TRBD1; CDR3 length: 16; J gene: TRBJ2-5; CDR3 protein: CASSRGTGSFWKTQYF; CDR3 DNA: TGTGCCAGCAGCCGAGGGACAGGGAGTTTTTGGAAGACCCAGTACTTC
clone size: few; V gene: TRBV12-3/TRBV12-4; D gene: -; CDR3 length: 12; J gene: TRBJ2-1; CDR3 protein: CASRELRNEQFF; CDR3 DNA: TGTGCCAGCAGGGAGCTGAGGAATGAGCAGTTCTTC
clone size: -; V gene: TRBV12-3/TRBV12-4; D gene: TRBD1; CDR3 length: 11; J gene: TRBJ1-2; CDR3 protein: CASRDRGNYTF; CDR3 DNA: TGTGCCAGCAGGGACAGGGGTAACTACACCTTC
clone size: many; V gene: TRBV7-9; D gene: -; CDR3 length: 16; J gene: TRBJ2-1; CDR3 protein: CASSSANGAGYNEQFF; CDR3 DNA: TGTGCCAGCAGCTCAGCGAACGGGGCGGGCTACAATGAGCAGTTCTTC
clone size: -; V gene: TRBV9; D gene: -; CDR3 length: 13; J gene: TRBJ2-1; CDR3 protein: CASSGRAEYEQFF; CDR3 DNA: TGTGCCAGCAGCGGACGGGCGGAGTATGAGCAGTTCTTC
clone size: -; V gene: TRBV5-6; D gene: -; CDR3 length: 13; J gene: TRBJ1-1; CDR3 protein: CASSMQGNTEAFF; CDR3 DNA: TGTGCCAGCAGCATGCAGGGGAACACTGAAGCTTTCTTT
clone size: many; V gene: TRBV4-3; D gene: -; CDR3 length: 14; J gene: TRBJ2-5; CDR3 protein: CASSQGRTRGTQYF; CDR3 DNA: TGCGCCAGCAGCCAAGGGAGGACCCGCGGGACCCAGTACTTC
clone size: -; V gene: TRBV6-2/TRBV6-3; D gene: TRBD2; CDR3 length: 15; J gene: TRBJ2-2; CDR3 protein: CASSYSSGVTGELFF; CDR3 DNA: TGTGCCAGCAGTTATTCTAGCGGGGTAACCGGGGAGCTGTTTTTT
clone size: -; V gene: TRBV14; D gene: -; CDR3 length: 12; J gene: TRBJ2-2; CDR3 protein: CASSQDSGELFF; CDR3 DNA: TGTGCCAGCAGCCAAGATAGCGGGGAGCTGTTTTTT
clone size: few; V gene: TRBV7-2; D gene: TRBD2; CDR3 length: 16; J gene: TRBJ2-5; CDR3 protein: CASSRTSGGAGETQYF; CDR3 DNA: TGTGCCAGCAGTCGGACTAGCGGGGGGGCCGGGGAGACCCAGTACTTC
clone size: -; V gene: TRBV5-1; D gene: -; CDR3 length: 13; J gene: TRBJ2-2; CDR3 protein: CASLSRDTGELFF; CDR3 DNA: TGCGCCAGCCTGAGTCGGGACACCGGGGAGCTGTTTTTT
clone size: -; V gene: TRBV7-2; D gene: -; CDR3 length: 13; J gene: TRBJ2-5; CDR3 protein: CASSFYRQETQYF; CDR3 DNA: TGTGCCAGCAGCTTTTACAGGCAAGAGACCCAGTACTTC
clone size: few; V gene: TRBV4-2; D gene: TRBD2; CDR3 length: 15; J gene: TRBJ2-1; CDR3 protein: CASSQALAGTNEQFF; CDR3 DNA: TGTGCCAGCAGCCAAGCGCTAGCGGGGACTAATGAGCAGTTCTTC
clone size: many; V gene: TRBV7-9; D gene: TRBD2; CDR3 length: 15; J gene: TRBJ2-7; CDR3 protein: CASSLVGTSGYEQYF; CDR3 DNA: TGTGCCAGCAGCTTAGTCGGGACTAGCGGCTACGAGCAGTACTTC
clone size: few; V gene: TRBV20-1; D gene: TRBD1; CDR3 length: 16; J gene: TRBJ1-5; CDR3 protein: CSARQGSWVGNQPQHF; CDR3 DNA: TGCAGTGCTCGACAGGGTTCTTGGGTAGGCAATCAGCCCCAGCATTTT